The TCR beta chain under discussion was sequenced for a study of cytomegalovirus exposure and HLA in healthy donors. Study observations and caveats: Previous analysis showed most TCR beta V segments were productive about 90% or about 30% of the time. The listing of 150 to 200 TCR beta chains classed them as cytomegalovirus-associated.

60 Vbeta and 13 Jbeta primers were used in PCR. Profiling relied on immunoSEQ multiplex PCR, and the TCRdb table lists in-frame clones only, not all of them. Among about 140,000 clones listed, approximately 80% were seen once. On this clone itself: The target antigen is unknown.

The CDR3 is 12 amino acids. V lost 4 bases and J 15 bases, leaving 16 bases between the germline ends. CDR1 is MDHEN, CDR2 SYDVKM, per germline. This cohort consisted of healthy bone marrow donors. V and J are TRBV28 and TRBJ1-3; weak D call: TRBD1 (6 bases). The receptor comes from a woman between 35 and 50 years old in good health and CMV-seronegative. Input material: PBMCs. Written as DNA, the CDR3 is TGTGCCAGCAGTTCTAAAGCCGGGACACCATATTTT. Residues: CASSSKAGTPYF. Filled out from reference TRBV28 and TRBJ1-3, the complete variable domain reads DVKVTQSSRYLVKRTGEKVFLECVQDMDHENMFWYRQDPGLGLRLIYFSYDVKMKEKGDIPEGYSVSREKKERFSLILESASTNQTSMYLCASSSKAGTPYFGEGSWLTVV.